This TCR beta chain was recorded in a study of T cell responses to AZD1222 COVID-19 vaccine. Broader study findings: Repertoires were sampled only after the peak T cell response. Females outnumbered males among donors, who were mostly white British; clonal diversity was possibly underestimated.

Of note for this clone: Its antigen is not identified.

Repertoires were generated with immunoSEQ multiplex PCR, while TCRdb's copy carries only in-frame clones and drops some. Of some 110,000 clones listed, around nine tenths were seen once; the top ten hold less than 8.5%. This CDR3 is built from 16 residues. V lost 0 bases to trimming and J lost 0 bases, with 12 bases between them. CDR1 is SGDLS, CDR2 YYNGEE, per germline. The chain links TRBV9 to TRBJ1-1; D might be TRBD1 (5 bases). The origin of this receptor is an adult who received the AZD1222 COVID-19 vaccine. Sequenced material: peripheral blood, taken 28 days after the second AZD1222 dose. This chain's CDR3 is CASSVGSRGLNTEAFF. DNA for the CDR3: TGTGCCAGCAGCGTAGGATCTAGGGGTCTGAACACTGAAGCTTTCTTT.